Listed here are 5 T cell receptor beta chains from one sample, sequenced in a study of blood T cells in healthy people across ages. Next came a second PCR, run for 7 to 11 cycles, which used a sample-barcoded 5' primer along with a J-beta primer mix. From the 5' RACE reads, TCRdb called clonotypes with MiXCR, one entry per CDR3 protein. In the table there are a few hundred thousand distinct CDR3 sequences, 25% to 30% of which are singletons. The sample comprised blood. The receptors come from a woman in her 70s in good health.

CDR3 in DNA: TGCGCCAGCAGCCTGAGAGGAAGGGGGGCCTACACTGAAGCTTTCTTT. This translates into CASSLRGRGAYTEAFF. This chain connects TRBV5-1 to TRBJ1-1, with a weak D call TRBD1 (6 bases). Germline CDR1 SGHRS, CDR2 YFSETQ. The CDR3 is 16 residues long. Trimming shortened V by 4 bases and J by 3 bases, and 19 bases separated the two germline ends.

This chain joins TRBV7-9 and TRBJ1-1; D not resolved. The CDR3 is 13 residues long. Germline values: CDR1 SEHNR, CDR2 FQNEAQ (reference sequence). Between the trimmed V and J ends, which lost 3 bases and 0 bases, there was a span of 5 bases. CDR3 amino acids: CASSFDMNTEAFF. DNA for the CDR3: TGTGCCAGCAGCTTTGATATGAACACTGAAGCTTTCTTT.

This CDR3 is CASSALLDTQYF. In nucleotides, the CDR3 is TGTGCCAGCAGCGCACTGCTAGATACGCAGTATTTT. The chain employs TRBV14 and TRBJ2-3, with no clear D. There are 12 residues in the CDR3. The germline gives CDR1 SGHDN, CDR2 FVKESK. V was trimmed by 5 bases and J by 5 bases, leaving 8 bases between them.

This clonotype showed up just a few times. One end of the junction varies from germline; a read error may be responsible. The rearrangement links TRBV10-3 to TRBJ1-6; D not certain. The CDR3 spans 14 residues. The germline gives CDR1 ENHRY, CDR2 SYGVKD. CDR3 sequence: CAISESTRSSPPHF. In DNA, the CDR3 is TGTGCCATCAGTGAGTCGACAAGGAGTTCACCCCCCCACTTT.

This rearrangement joins TRBV9 to TRBJ1-4; unclear D gene. Trimming removed 1 base from V and 12 bases from J, with 16 bases in between. CDR1 SGDLS and CDR2 YYNGEE come from the germline V gene. The CDR3 runs to 14 residues. The CDR3 DNA sequence: TGTGCCAGCAGCGTAAGGGTTTCCGCCGAAGAACTGTTTTTT. It encodes CASSVRVSAEELFF.